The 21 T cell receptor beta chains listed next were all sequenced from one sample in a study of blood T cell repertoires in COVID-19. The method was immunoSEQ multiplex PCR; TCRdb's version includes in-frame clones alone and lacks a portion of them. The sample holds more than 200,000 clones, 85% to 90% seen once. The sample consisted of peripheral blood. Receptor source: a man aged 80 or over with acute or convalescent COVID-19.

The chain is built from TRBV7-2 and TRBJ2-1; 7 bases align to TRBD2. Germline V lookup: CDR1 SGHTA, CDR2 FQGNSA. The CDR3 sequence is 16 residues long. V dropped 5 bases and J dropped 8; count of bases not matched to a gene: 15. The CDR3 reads CASSPWGSGIVDEQFF. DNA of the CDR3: TGTGCCAGCAGCCCGTGGGGAAGCGGGATCGTGGATGAGCAGTTCTTC.

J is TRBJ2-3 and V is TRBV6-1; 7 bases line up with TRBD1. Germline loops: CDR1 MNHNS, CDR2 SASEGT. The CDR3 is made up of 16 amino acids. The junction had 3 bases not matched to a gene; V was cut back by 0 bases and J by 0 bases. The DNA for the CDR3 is TGTGCCAGCAGTGAAGCGCGCAGGGGGAGCACAGATACGCAGTATTTT. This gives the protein CASSEARRGSTDTQYF.

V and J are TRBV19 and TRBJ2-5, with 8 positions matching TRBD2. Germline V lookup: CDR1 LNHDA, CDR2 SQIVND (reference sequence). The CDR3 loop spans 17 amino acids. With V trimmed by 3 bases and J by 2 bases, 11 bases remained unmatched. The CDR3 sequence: CASSIWSGSLGQETQYF. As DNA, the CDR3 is TGTGCCAGTAGTATCTGGAGCGGGAGTTTGGGGCAAGAGACCCAGTACTTC.

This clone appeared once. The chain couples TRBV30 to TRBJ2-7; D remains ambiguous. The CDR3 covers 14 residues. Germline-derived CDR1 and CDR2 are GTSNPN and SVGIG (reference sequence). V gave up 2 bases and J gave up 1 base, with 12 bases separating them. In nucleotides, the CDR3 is TGTGCCTGGAGTCCCCCGGTCCCATCCTACGAGCAGTACTTC. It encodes CAWSPPVPSYEQYF.

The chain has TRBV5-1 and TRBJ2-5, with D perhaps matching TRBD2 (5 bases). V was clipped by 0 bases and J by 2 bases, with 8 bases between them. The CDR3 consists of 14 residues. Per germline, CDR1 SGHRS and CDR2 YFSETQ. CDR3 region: CASSLGGEQETQYF. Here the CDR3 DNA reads TGCGCCAGCAGCTTGGGTGGGGAGCAAGAGACCCAGTACTTC.

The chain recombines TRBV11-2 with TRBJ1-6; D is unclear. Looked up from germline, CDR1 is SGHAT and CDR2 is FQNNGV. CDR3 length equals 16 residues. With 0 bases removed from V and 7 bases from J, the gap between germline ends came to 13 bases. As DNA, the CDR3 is TGTGCCAGCAGCTTAGATCGAGAGAGGAGGAATTCACCCCTCCACTTT. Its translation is CASSLDRERRNSPLHF. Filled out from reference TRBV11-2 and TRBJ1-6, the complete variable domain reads EAGVAQSPRYKIIEKRQSVAFWCNPISGHATLYWYQQILGQGPKLLIQFQNNGVVDDSQLPKDRFSAERLKGVDSTLKIQPAKLEDSAVYLCASSLDRERRNSPLHFGNGTRLTVT.

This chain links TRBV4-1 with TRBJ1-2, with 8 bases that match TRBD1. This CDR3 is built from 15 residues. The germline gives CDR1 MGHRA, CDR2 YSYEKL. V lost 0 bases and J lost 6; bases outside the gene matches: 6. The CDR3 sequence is CASSQDPRGRDGYTF. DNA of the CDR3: TGCGCCAGCAGCCAAGACCCCAGGGGGCGCGATGGCTACACCTTC.

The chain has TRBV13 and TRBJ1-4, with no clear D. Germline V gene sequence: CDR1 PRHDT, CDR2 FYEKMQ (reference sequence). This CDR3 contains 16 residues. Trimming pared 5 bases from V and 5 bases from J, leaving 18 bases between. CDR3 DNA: TGTGCCAGCAGCACCGCCCCCTTCAGAGGCAATGAAAAACTGTTTTTT. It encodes CASSTAPFRGNEKLFF.

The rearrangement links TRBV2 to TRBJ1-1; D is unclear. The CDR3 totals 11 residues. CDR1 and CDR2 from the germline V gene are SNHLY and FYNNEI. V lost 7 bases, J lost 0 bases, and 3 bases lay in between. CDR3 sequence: CASTVNTEAFF. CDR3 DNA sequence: TGTGCCAGCACGGTGAACACTGAAGCTTTCTTT.

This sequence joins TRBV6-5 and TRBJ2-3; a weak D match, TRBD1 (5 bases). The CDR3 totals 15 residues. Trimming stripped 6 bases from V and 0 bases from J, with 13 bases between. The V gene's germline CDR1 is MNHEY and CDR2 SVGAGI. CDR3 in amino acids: CASRPRVSSTDTQYF. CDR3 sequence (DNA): TGTGCCAGCAGGCCCAGGGTTAGCAGCACAGATACGCAGTATTTT.

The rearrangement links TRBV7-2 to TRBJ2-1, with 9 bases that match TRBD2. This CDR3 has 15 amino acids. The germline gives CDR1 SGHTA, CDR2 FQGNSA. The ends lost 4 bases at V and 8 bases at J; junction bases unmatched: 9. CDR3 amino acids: CASSSLAGAGYEQFF. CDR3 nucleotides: TGTGCCAGCAGCTCCTTAGCGGGGGCCGGCTATGAGCAGTTCTTC.

Here the CDR3 reads CASSLGGTASYEQYV. The CDR3 region has the DNA TGTGCCAGCAGTTTAGGGGGGACAGCCTCCTACGAGCAGTACGTC. The chain employs TRBV28 and TRBJ2-7, with D tentatively TRBD1 (7 bases). The CDR3 runs to 15 residues. In germline, CDR1 is MDHEN, CDR2 SYDVKM. Trimming cost V 2 bases and J 0 bases, with 11 bases left between them.

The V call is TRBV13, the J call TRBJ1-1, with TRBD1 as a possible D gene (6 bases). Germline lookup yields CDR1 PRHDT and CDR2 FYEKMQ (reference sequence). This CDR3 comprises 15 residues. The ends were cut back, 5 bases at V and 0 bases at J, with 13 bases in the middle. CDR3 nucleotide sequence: TGTGCCAGCAGCAGAAGACAGGCCTTGAACACTGAAGCTTTCTTT. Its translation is CASSRRQALNTEAFF.

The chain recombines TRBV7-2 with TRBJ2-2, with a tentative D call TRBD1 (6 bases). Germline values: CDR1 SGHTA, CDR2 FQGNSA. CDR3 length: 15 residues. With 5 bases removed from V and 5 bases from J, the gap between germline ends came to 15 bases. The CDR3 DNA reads TGTGCCAGCAGCCCCGCCGTACAGGGAACCGGGGAGCTGTTTTTT. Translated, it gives CASSPAVQGTGELFF.

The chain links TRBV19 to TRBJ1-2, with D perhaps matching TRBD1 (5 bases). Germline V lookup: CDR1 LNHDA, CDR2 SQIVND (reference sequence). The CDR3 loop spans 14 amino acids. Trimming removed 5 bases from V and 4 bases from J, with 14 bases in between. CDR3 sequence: CASSRQGVTYGYTF. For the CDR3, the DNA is TGTGCCAGTAGTCGGCAGGGTGTTACCTATGGCTACACCTTC.

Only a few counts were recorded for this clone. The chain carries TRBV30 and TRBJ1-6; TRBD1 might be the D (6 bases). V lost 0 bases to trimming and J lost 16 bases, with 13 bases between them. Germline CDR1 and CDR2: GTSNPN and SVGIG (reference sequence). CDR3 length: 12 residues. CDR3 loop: CAWSVLGDTLHF. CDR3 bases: TGTGCCTGGAGTGTACTAGGGGACACTCTCCACTTT.

CDR3 DNA: TGTGCCACCAGTGATTCACGCGGAGGAGAGACCCAGTACTTC. Its protein is CATSDSRGGETQYF. The rearrangement uses TRBV24-1 and TRBJ2-5, with a possible D match to TRBD2 (5 bases). The CDR3 is 14 amino acids. Trimming removed 2 bases from V and 4 bases from J, with 10 bases in between. Germline CDR1 KGHDR, CDR2 SFDVKD.

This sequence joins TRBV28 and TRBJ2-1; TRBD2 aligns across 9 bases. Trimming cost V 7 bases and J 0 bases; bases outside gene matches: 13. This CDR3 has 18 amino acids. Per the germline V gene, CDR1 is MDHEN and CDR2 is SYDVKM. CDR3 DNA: TGTGCCAGCAAACCGGGACTAGCCACCCTGGGCTCCTACAATGAGCAGTTCTTC. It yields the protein CASKPGLATLGSYNEQFF.

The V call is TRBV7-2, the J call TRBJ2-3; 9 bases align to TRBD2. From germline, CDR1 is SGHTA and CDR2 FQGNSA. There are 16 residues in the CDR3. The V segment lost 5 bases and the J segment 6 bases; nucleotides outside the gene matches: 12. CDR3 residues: CASSTRGSGSIDTQYF. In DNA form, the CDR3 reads TGTGCCAGCAGCACCCGGGGTAGCGGGAGTATCGATACGCAGTATTTT.

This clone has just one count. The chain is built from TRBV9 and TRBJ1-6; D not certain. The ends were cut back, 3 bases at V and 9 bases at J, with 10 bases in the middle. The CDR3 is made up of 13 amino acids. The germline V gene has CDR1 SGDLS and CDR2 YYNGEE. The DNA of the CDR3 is TGTGCCAGCAGCGCCCACTCCGTTTCACCCCTCCACTTT. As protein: CASSAHSVSPLHF. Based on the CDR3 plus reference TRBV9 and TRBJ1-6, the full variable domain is DSGVTQTPKHLITATGQRVTLRCSPRSGDLSVYWYQQSLDQGLQFLIQYYNGEERAKGNILERFSAQQFPDLHSELNLSSLELGDSALYFCASSAHSVSPLHFGNGTRLTVT.

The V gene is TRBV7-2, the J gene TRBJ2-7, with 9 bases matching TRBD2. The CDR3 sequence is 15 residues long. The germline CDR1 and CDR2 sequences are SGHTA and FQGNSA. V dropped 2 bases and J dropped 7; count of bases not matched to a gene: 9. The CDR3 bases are TGTGCCAGCAGCTTATTCGGGGCGGCGGGAGGGGAGCAGTACGTC. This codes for CASSLFGAAGGEQYV.